This T cell receptor (beta chain) comes out of a study of blood T cell repertoires in COVID-19. Study background: Acute and convalescent COVID-19 samples came from the United States, Italy and Spain.

The assay was immunoSEQ multiplex PCR, and TCRdb's table has in-frame clones only and misses some. Here the sample spans hundreds of thousands of clones, over 75% being singletons. The CDR3 runs to 15 residues. From germline, CDR1 is SGHRS and CDR2 YFSETQ. Trimming removed 6 bases from V and 0 bases from J, with 10 bases in between. This receptor was taken from a man aged 50-59 years with acute or convalescent COVID-19. The sequencing input was peripheral blood. The J gene is TRBJ2-6, the V gene TRBV5-1; D is ambiguous. DNA of the CDR3: TGCGCCAGCACCAAATCAAACTCTGGGGCCAACGTCCTGACTTTC. Encoded protein: CASTKSNSGANVLTF.